This TCR beta chain was profiled in a study of blood T cell repertoires in COVID-19. Per the original methods: Researchers report that nucleated cell counts were estimated from reference gene primer amplification. Assay: immunoSEQ multiplex PCR; the TCRdb copy retains only in-frame clones and omits some. V and J calls and clone size are given by that table; D and trimming were obtained from the DNA. The table records 150,000 to 200,000 clones, roughly 85% of them present only once. This clone has a single count. Trimming pared 4 bases from V and 5 bases from J, leaving 14 bases between. The length of the CDR3 is 14 residues. Germline-derived CDR1 and CDR2 are SGHTA and FQGNSA.

Sequencing was done on a sample of peripheral blood. This clonotype was sampled from a human donor with acute or convalescent COVID-19. The donor label of this sample is uncertain. The V and J genes are TRBV7-2 and TRBJ1-2, with D maybe TRBD1 (6 bases). DNA for the CDR3: TGTGCCAGCAGCTCCCGGACAGTTTATTATGGCTACACCTTC. Amino acids: CASSSRTVYYGYTF. Filled out from reference TRBV7-2 and TRBJ1-2, the complete variable domain reads GAGVSQSPSNKVTEKGKDVELRCDPISGHTALYWYRQSLGQGLEFLIYFQGNSAPDKSGLPSDRFSAERTGGSVSTLTIQRTQQEDSAVYLCASSSRTVYYGYTFGSGTRLTVV.